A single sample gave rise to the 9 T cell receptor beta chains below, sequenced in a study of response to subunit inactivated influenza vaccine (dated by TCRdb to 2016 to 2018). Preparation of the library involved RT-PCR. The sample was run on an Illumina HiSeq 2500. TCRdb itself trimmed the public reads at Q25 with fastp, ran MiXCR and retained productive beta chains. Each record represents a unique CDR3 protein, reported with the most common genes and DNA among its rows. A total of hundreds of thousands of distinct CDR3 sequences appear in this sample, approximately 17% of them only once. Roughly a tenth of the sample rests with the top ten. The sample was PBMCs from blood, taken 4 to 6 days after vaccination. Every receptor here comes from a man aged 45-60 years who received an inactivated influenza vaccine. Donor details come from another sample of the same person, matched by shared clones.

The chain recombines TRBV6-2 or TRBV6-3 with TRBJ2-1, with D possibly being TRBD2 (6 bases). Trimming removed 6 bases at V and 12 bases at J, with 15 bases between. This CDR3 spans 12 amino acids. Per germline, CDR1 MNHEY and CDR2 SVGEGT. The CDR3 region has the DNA TGTGCCAGCAGCGGGGGAGGAGCAGTGCAGTTCTTC. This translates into CASSGGGAVQFF.

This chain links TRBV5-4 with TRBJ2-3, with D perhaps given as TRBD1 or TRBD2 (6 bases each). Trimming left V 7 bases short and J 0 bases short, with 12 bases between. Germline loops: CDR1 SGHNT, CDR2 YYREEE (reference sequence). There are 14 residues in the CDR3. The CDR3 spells CASRRGQSTDTQYF. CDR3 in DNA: TGTGCCAGCCGGCGGGGACAAAGCACAGATACGCAGTATTTT.

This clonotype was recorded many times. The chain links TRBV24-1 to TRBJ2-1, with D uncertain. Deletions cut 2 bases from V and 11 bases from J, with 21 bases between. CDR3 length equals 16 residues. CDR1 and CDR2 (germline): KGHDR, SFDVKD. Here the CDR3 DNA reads TGTGCCACCAGTGATTCTAGAGCGAGGAACCGAAGACAGCAGTTCTTC. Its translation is CATSDSRARNRRQQFF.

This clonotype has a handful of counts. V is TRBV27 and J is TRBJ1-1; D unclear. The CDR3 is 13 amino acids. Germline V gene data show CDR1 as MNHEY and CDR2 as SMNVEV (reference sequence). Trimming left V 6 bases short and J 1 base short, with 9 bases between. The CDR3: CASRPSGNTEAFF. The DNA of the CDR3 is TGTGCCAGCAGACCTTCAGGGAACACTGAAGCTTTCTTT.

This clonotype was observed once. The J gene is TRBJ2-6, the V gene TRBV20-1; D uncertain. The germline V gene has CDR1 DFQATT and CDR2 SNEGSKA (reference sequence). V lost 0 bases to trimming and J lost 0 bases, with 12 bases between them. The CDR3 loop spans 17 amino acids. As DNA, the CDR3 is TGCAGTGCTAGAGATCTGCGGACCAGCTCTGGGGCCAACGTCCTGACTTTC. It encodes CSARDLRTSSGANVLTF.

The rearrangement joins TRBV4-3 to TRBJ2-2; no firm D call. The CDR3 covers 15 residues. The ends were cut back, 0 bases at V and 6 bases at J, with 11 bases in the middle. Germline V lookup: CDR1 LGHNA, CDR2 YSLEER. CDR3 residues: CASSQEVRLSGELFF. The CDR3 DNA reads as TGCGCCAGCAGCCAAGAGGTTCGACTGTCCGGGGAGCTGTTTTTT.

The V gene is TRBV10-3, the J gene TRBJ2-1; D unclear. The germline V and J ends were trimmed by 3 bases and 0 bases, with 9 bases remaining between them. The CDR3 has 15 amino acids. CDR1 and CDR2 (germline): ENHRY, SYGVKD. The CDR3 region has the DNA TGTGCCATCAGTGAACGCCCAAGCTCCTACAATGAGCAGTTCTTC. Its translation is CAISERPSSYNEQFF.

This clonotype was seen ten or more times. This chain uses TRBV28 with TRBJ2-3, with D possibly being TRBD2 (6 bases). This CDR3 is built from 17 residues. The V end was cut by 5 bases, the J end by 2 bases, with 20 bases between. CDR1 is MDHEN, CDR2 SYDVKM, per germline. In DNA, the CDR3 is TGTGCCAGCAGTCTGGCTTCTAGCGTTTCGAACACAGATACGCAGTATTTT. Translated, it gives CASSLASSVSNTDTQYF.

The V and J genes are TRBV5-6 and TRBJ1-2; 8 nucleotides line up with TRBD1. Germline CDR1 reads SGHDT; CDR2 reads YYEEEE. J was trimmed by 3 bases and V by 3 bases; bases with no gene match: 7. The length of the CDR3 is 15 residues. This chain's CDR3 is CASSSWTGWYYGYTF. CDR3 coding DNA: TGTGCCAGCAGCTCCTGGACAGGGTGGTACTATGGCTACACCTTC.